The 6 T cell receptor beta chains below come from one sample, sequenced in a study of shared clonotypes between healthy human individuals. Selected positively for CCR7 and CD45RO-negative, naive CD8 cells excluded terminally differentiated effector memory CD45RA+ cells. TCRdb keeps only in-frame clones here, not all; method: immunoSEQ multiplex PCR. This repertoire shows around 2,100,000 clones, less than 95% found once; its top ten account for roughly 1.2%. The sequenced material came from naive CD8+ T cells sorted from blood. The receptors originated from a young man in good health.

The chain is built from TRBV2 and TRBJ2-3; TRBD2 aligns across 11 bases. CDR1 and CDR2 from the germline V gene are SNHLY and FYNNEI. This CDR3 has 16 residues. Trimming took 11 bases from V and 0 from J; bases not matched to a gene: 10. This chain's CDR3 is CAVSGTSGDSTDTQYF. CDR3 coding DNA: TGTGCCGTCTCCGGGACTAGCGGAGATAGCACAGATACGCAGTATTTT.

This chain connects TRBV2 to TRBJ2-7; TRBD1 might be the D (6 bases). The germline CDR1 and CDR2 sequences are SNHLY and FYNNEI. Trimming pared 8 bases from V and 2 bases from J, leaving 16 bases between. The CDR3 length is 14 residues. The CDR3 loop reads CASEGTLSPYEQYF. The CDR3, as DNA: TGTGCCAGCGAGGGGACATTATCCCCCTACGAGCAGTACTTC.

The chain employs TRBV5-6 and TRBJ1-6, with TRBD1 matching over 7 bases. Trimming took 5 bases from V and 9 from J; bases not matched to a gene: 14. The CDR3 runs 16 residues. The germline V gene has CDR1 SGHDT and CDR2 YYEEEE. CDR3 DNA sequence: TGTGCCAGCAGTGTCGAGGCAGGGGCAGGGGGTTCACCCCTCCACTTT. It yields the protein CASSVEAGAGGSPLHF.

The V call is TRBV9, the J call TRBJ1-6; D call uncertain. With 0 bases removed from V and 5 bases from J, the gap between germline ends came to 9 bases. This CDR3 has 15 amino acids. CDR1 and CDR2 from the germline V gene are SGDLS and YYNGEE. The DNA of the CDR3 is TGTGCCAGCAGCGTAGCTGAGGGAAATAATTCACCCCTCCACTTT. It specifies CASSVAEGNNSPLHF.

J is TRBJ2-3 and V is TRBV7-8; 7 bases match TRBD1. The trim removed 3 bases at V and 1 base at J, leaving 4 bases unmatched. CDR1 is SGHVS and CDR2 is FQNEAQ in the germline V gene. The CDR3 has 15 residues. In DNA form, the CDR3 reads TGTGCCAGCAGCTTCCCAGGGGGAGGCACAGATACGCAGTATTTT. Protein product: CASSFPGGGTDTQYF.

CDR3 sequence reads: CAWNEAGVGEQYF. CDR3 coding DNA: TGTGCCTGGAACGAAGCGGGAGTAGGAGAGCAGTACTTC. V usage is TRBV30 and J usage is TRBJ2-7, with TRBD2 identical over 8 bases. This CDR3 spans 13 amino acids. V was clipped by 4 bases and J by 7 bases; unmatched bases: 9. CDR1 and CDR2 (germline): GTSNPN, SVGIG (reference sequence).